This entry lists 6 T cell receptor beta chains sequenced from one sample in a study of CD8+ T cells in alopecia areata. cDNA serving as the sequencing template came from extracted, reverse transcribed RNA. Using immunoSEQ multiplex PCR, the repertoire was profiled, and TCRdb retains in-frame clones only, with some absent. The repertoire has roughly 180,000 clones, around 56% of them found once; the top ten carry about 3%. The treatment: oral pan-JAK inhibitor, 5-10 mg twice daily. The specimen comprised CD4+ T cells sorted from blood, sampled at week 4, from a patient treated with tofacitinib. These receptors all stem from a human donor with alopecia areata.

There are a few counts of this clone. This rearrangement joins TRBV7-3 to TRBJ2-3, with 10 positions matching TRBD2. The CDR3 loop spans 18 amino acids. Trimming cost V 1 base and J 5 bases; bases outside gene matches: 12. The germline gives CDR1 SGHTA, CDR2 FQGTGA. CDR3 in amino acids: CASSLKGLAGETRDTQYF. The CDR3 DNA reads TGTGCCAGCAGCTTAAAGGGGCTAGCGGGGGAGACTAGAGATACGCAGTATTTT.

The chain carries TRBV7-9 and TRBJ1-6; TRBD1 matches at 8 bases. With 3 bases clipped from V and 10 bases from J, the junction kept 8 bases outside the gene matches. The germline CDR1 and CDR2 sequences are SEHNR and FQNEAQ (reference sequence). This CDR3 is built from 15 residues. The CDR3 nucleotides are TGTGCCAGCAGCTTTCAAGGGACAGGATTCTCACCCCTCCACTTT. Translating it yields CASSFQGTGFSPLHF.

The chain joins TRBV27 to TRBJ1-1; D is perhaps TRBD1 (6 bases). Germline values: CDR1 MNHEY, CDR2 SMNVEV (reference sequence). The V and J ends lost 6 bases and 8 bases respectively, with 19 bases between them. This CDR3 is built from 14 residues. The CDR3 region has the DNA TGTGCCAGCAGCGACCCGGACAGACCTCTAGAAGCTTTCTTT. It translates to CASSDPDRPLEAFF.

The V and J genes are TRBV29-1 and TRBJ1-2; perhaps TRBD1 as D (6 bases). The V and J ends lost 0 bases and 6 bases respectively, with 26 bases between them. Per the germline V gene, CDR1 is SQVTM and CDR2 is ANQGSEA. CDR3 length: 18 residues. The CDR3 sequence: CSVEDRGWDTSPGDGYTF. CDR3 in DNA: TGCAGCGTTGAAGATAGGGGATGGGACACCTCTCCCGGTGATGGCTACACCTTC.

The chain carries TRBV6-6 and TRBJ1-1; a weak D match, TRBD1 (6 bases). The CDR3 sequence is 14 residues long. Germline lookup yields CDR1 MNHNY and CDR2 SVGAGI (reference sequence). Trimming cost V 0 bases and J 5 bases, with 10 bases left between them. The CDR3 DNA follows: TGTGCCAGCAGTTACTCGAAGGGGGAAACTGAAGCTTTCTTT. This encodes CASSYSKGETEAFF.

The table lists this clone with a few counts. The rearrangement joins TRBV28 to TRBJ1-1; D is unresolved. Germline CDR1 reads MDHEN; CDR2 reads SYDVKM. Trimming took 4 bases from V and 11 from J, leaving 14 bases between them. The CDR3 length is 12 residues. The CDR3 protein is CASSSDRLRAFF. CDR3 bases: TGTGCCAGCAGTTCAGATCGGCTCCGGGCTTTCTTT.